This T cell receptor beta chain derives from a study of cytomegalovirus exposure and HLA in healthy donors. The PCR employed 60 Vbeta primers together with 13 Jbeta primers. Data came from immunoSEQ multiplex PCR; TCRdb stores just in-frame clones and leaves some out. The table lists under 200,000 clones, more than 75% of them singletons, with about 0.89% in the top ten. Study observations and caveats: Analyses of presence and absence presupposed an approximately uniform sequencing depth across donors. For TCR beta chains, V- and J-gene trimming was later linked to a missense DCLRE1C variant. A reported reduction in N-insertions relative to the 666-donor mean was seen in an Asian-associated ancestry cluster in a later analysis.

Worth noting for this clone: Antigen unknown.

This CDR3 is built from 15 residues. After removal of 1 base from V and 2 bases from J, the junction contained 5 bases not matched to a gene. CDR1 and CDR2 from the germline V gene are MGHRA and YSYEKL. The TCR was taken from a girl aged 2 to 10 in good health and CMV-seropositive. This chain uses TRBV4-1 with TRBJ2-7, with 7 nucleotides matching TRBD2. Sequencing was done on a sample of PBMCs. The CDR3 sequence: CASSQVTGTTYEQYF. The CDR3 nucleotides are TGCGCCAGCAGCCAAGTTACCGGGACTACCTACGAGCAGTACTTC.